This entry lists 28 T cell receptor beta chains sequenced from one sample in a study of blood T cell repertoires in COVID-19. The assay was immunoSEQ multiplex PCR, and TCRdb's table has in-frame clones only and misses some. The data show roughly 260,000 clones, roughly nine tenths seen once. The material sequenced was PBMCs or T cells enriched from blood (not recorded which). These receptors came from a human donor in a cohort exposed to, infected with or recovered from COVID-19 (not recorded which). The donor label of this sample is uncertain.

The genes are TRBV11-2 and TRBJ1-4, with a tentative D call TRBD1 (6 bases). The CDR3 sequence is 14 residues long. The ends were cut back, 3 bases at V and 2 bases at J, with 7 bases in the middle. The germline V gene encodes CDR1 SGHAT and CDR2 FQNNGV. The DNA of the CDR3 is TGTGCCAGCAGCTTGGGGGCGACTAATGAAAAACTGTTTTTT. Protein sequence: CASSLGATNEKLFF. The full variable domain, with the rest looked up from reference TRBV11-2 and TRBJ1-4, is EAGVAQSPRYKIIEKRQSVAFWCNPISGHATLYWYQQILGQGPKLLIQFQNNGVVDDSQLPKDRFSAERLKGVDSTLKIQPAKLEDSAVYLCASSLGATNEKLFFGSGTQLSVL.

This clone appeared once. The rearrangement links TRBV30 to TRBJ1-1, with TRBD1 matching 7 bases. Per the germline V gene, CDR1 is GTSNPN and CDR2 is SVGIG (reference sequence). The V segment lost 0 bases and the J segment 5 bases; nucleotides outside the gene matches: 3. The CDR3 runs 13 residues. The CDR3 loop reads CAWSVQGKTEAFF. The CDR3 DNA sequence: TGTGCCTGGAGTGTACAGGGGAAGACTGAAGCTTTCTTT. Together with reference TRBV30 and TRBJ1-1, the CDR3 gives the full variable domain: SQTIHQWPATLVQPVGSPLSLECTVEGTSNPNLYWYRQAAGRGLQLLFYSVGIGQISSEVPQNLSASRPQDRQFILSSKKLLLSDSGFYLCAWSVQGKTEAFFGQGTRLTVV.

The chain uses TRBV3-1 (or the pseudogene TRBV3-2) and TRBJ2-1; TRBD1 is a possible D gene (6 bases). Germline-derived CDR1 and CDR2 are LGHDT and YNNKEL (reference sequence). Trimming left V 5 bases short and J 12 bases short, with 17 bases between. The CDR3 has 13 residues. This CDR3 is CASSEYEGVGQFF. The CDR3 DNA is TGTGCCAGCAGCGAGTACGAGGGGGTCGGGCAGTTCTTC.

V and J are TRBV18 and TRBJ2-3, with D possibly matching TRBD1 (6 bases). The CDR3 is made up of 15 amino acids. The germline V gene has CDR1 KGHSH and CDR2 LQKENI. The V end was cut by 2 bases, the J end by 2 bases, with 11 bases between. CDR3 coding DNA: TGTGCCAGCTCACCAAAGACAGGCTTCACAGATACGCAGTATTTT. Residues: CASSPKTGFTDTQYF. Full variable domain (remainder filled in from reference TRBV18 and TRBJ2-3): NAGVMQNPRHLVRRRGQEARLRCSPMKGHSHVYWYRQLPEEGLKFMVYLQKENIIDESGMPKERFSAEFPKEGPSILRIQQVVRGDSAAYFCASSPKTGFTDTQYFGPGTRLTVL.

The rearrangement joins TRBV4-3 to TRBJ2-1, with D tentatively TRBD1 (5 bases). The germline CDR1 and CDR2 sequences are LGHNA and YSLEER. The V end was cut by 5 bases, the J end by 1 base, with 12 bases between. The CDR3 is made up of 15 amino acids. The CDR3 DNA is TGCGCCAGCAGCTTTCGGCCAGGGTCCTACAATGAGCAGTTCTTC. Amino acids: CASSFRPGSYNEQFF.

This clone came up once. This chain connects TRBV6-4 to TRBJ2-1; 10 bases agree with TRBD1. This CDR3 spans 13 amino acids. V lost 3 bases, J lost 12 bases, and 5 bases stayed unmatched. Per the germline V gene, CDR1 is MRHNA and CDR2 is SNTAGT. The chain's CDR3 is CASSESDRGLQFF. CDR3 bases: TGTGCCAGCAGTGAATCGGACAGGGGGTTGCAGTTCTTC.

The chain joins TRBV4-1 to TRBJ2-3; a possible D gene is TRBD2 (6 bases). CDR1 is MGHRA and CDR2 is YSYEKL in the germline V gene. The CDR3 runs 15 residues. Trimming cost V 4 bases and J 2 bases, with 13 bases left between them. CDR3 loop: CASSRDWGDTDTQYF. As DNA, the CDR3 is TGCGCCAGCAGCCGGGACTGGGGGGACACAGATACGCAGTATTTT.

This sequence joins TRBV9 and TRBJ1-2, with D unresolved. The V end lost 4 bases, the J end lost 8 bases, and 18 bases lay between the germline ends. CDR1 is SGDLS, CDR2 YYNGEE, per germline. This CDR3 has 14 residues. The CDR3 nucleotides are TGTGCCAGCAGCCCTTTAGGAGGGAAAGCCGGCTACACCTTC. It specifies CASSPLGGKAGYTF.

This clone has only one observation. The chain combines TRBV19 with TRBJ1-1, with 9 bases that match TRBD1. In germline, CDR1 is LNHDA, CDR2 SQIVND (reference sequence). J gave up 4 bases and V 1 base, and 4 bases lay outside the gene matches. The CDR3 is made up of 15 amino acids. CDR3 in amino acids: CASSIVDRGGTEAFF. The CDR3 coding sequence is TGTGCCAGTAGTATAGTGGACAGGGGTGGCACTGAAGCTTTCTTT.

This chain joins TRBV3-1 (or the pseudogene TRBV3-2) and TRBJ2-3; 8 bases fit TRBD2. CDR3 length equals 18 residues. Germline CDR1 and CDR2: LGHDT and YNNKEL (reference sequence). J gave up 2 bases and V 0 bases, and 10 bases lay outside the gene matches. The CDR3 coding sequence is TGTGCCAGCAGCCAAGAACGGCGCGGGGGGCCCTTCACAGATACGCAGTATTTT. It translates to CASSQERRGGPFTDTQYF.

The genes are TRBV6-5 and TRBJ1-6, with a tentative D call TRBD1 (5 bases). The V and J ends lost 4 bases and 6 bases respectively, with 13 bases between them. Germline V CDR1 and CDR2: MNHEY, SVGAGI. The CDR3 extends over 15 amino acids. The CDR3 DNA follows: TGTGCCAGCAGTTCCCTCAGCGGGGGTAATTCACCCCTCCACTTT. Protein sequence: CASSSLSGGNSPLHF.

CDR3 bases: TGTGCCACCAGTGACCCCGGGACAGGGGACACTGAAGCTTTCTTT. Its translation is CATSDPGTGDTEAFF. The J gene is TRBJ1-1, the V gene TRBV24-1; 10 bases are a match to TRBD1. Germline lookup yields CDR1 KGHDR and CDR2 SFDVKD. After removal of 4 bases from V and 3 bases from J, the junction contained 4 bases not matched to a gene. The CDR3 totals 15 residues.

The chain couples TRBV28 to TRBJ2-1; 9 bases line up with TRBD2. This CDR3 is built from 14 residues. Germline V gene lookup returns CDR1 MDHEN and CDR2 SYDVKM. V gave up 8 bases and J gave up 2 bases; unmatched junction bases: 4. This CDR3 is CASSLAGTYNEQFF. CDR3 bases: TGTGCCAGCTCTCTAGCGGGGACCTACAATGAGCAGTTCTTC.

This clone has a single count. CDR3 coding DNA: TGTGCCAGCAGCACCCGGGACAGGGTCCATCAGCCCCAGCATTTT. This translates into CASSTRDRVHQPQHF. The chain couples TRBV6-2 or TRBV6-3 to TRBJ1-5, with 9 bases identical to TRBD1. V lost 6 bases, J lost 5 bases, and 8 bases stayed unmatched. The CDR3 is 15 amino acids. Germline loops: CDR1 MNHEY, CDR2 SVGEGT.

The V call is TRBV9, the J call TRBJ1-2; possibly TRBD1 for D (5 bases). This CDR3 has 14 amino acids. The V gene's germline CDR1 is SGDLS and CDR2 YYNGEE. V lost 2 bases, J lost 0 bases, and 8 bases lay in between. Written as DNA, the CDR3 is TGTGCCAGCAGCGTCTGGGGGGCTAACTATGGCTACACCTTC. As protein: CASSVWGANYGYTF. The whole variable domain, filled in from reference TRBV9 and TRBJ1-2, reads DSGVTQTPKHLITATGQRVTLRCSPRSGDLSVYWYQQSLDQGLQFLIQYYNGEERAKGNILERFSAQQFPDLHSELNLSSLELGDSALYFCASSVWGANYGYTFGSGTRLTVV.

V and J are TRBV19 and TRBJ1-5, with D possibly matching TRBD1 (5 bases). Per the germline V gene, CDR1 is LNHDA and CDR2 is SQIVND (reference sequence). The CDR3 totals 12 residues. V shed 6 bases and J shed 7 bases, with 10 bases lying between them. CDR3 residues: CASRPKGQPQHF. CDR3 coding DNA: TGTGCCAGTAGACCCAAGGGGCAGCCCCAGCATTTT.

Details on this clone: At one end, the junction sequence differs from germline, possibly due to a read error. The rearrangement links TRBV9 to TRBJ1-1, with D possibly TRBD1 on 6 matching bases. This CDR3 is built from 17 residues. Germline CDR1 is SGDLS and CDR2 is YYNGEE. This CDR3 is CARSVGGGGAMSTEAFF. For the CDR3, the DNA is TGTGCCCGCAGCGTAGGTGGCGGGGGGGCTATGAGCACTGAAGCTTTCTTT.

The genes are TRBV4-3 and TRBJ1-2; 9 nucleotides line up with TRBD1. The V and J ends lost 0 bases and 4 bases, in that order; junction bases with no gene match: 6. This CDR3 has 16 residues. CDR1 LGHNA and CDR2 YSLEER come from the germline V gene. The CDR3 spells CASSQDVGTGSYGYTF. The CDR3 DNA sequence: TGCGCCAGCAGCCAAGATGTCGGGACAGGGAGCTATGGCTACACCTTC.

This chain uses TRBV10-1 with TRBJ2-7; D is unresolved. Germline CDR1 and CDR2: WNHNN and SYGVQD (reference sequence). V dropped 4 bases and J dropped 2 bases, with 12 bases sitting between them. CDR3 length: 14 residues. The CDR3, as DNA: TGCGCCAGCAGTGGGGCTGACCCACCCTACGAGCAGTACTTC. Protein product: CASSGADPPYEQYF.

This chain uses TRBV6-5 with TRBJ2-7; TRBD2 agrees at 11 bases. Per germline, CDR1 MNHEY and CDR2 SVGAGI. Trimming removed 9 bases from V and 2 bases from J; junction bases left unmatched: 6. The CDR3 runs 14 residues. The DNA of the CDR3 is TGTGCCAGTTCGACTAGCGGGGCAGCCTACGAGCAGTACTTC. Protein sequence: CASSTSGAAYEQYF.

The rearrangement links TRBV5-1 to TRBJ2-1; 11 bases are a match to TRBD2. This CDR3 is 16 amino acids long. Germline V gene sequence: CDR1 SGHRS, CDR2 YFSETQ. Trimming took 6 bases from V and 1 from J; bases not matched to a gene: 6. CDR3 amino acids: CASTRLAGSSYNEQFF. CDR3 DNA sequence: TGCGCCAGCACCAGACTAGCGGGATCATCCTACAATGAGCAGTTCTTC.

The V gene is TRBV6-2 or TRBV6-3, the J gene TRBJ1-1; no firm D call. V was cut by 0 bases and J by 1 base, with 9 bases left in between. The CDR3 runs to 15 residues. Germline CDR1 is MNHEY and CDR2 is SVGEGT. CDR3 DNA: TGTGCCAGCAGTTACTCTCCGGGAGCGAACACTGAAGCTTTCTTT. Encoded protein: CASSYSPGANTEAFF.

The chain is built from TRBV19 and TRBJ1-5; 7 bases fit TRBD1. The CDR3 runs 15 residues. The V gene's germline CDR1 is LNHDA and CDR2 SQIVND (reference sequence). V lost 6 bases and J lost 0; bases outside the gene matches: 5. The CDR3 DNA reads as TGTGCCAGTAGCTCAGGGGGTAATAGCAATCAGCCCCAGCATTTT. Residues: CASSSGGNSNQPQHF.

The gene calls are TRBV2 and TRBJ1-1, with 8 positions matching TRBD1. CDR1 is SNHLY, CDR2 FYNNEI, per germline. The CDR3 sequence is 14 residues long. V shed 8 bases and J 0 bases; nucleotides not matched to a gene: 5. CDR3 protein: CASGGQEMNTEAFF. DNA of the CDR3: TGTGCCAGCGGGGGACAGGAAATGAACACTGAAGCTTTCTTT. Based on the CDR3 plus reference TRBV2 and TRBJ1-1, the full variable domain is EPEVTQTPSHQVTQMGQEVILRCVPISNHLYFYWYRQILGQKVEFLVSFYNNEISEKSEIFDDQFSVERPDGSNFTLKIRSTKLEDSAMYFCASGGQEMNTEAFFGQGTRLTVV.

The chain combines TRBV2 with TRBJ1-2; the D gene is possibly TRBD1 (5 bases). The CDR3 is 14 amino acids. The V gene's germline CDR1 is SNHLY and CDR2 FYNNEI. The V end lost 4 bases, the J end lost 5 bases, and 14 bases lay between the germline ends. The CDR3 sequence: CASSGQNLGYGYTF. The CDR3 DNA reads TGTGCCAGCAGTGGACAGAATCTTGGGTATGGCTACACCTTC.

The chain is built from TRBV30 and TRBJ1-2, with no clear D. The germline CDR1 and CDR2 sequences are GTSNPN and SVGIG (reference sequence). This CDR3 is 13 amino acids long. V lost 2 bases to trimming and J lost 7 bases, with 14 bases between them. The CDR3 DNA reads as TGTGCCTGGAGTCAATCCCTCAGACTTGGCTACACCTTC. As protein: CAWSQSLRLGYTF.

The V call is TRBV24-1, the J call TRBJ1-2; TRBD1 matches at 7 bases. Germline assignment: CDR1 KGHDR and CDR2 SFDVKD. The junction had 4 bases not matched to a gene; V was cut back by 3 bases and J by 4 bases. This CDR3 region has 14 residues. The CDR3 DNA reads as TGTGCCACCAGTGATGCTGACAGGGCCTATGGCTACACCTTC. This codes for CATSDADRAYGYTF.

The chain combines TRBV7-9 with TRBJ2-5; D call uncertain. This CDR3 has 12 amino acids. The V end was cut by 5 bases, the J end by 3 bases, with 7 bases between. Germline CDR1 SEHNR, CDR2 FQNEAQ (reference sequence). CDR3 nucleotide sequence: TGTGCCAGCAGCGGCGGAAAAGAGACCCAGTACTTC. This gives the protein CASSGGKETQYF.